This TCR beta chain is from a study of beta chain features in type 1 diabetes. About the research overall: Healthy donors and patients had similar age, gender and cell yields.

A heparinised blood draw that averaged roughly 110 mL was obtained once from each donor. General study findings and limits: Among patients, naive, central memory and Treg TCRB repertoires appeared more similar than among healthy donors. All four CD4+ subsets of Type 1 diabetes patients contained TCRB CDR3s that were moderately but significantly shorter.

In its sample, this clone was seen a few times. Its specificity is not known. The CDR3 has 14 amino acids. The whole isolated RNA underwent reverse transcription, so sequencing captured expressed TCRB transcripts. Sequencing used immunoSEQ multiplex PCR; TCRdb keeps in-frame clones, though not all of them. The table lists roughly 160,000 clones, approximately 8% of them singletons. This TCR derives from a man in his late teens or twenties with type 1 diabetes. The chain couples TRBV21-1 to TRBJ1-1. TRBV21-1 is deemed a pseudogene. Sequenced sample: central memory CD4+ T cells from blood. The CDR3 loop is CASTYMGRYTEAFF. DNA of the CDR3: TGTGCCAGCACCTACATGGGGAGGTACACTGAAGCTTTCTTT.